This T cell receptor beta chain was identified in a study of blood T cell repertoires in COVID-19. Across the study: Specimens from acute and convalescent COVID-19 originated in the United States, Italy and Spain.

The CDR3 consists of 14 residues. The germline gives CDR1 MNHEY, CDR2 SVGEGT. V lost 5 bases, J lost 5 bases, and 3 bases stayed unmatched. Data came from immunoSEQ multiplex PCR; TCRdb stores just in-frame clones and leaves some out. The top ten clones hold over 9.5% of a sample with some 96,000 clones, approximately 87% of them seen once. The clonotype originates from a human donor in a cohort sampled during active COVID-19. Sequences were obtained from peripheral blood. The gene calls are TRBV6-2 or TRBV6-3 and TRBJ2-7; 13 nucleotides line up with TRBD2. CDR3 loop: CASSGTSGANEQYF. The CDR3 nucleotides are TGTGCCAGCAGTGGGACTAGCGGGGCCAACGAGCAGTACTTC.